Shown below are 14 T cell receptor beta chains from a single sample sequenced in a study of blood T cell repertoires in COVID-19. Only in-frame clones appear in the TCRdb table, and some are missing; sequencing was by immunoSEQ multiplex PCR. The sample shows over 130,000 clones, about 87% of them seen only once. The sample consisted of PBMCs or T cells enriched from blood (not recorded which). These receptors all stem from a man in his forties or fifties in a cohort exposed to, infected with or recovered from COVID-19 (not recorded which).

This clone was observed many times. The chain links TRBV28 to TRBJ2-5; weak D call: TRBD2 (6 bases). The CDR3 runs to 15 residues. Trimming left V 3 bases short and J 1 base short, with 12 bases between. Germline CDR1 MDHEN, CDR2 SYDVKM. The CDR3 is CASSFGRSTQETQYF. For the CDR3, the DNA is TGTGCCAGCAGTTTTGGGAGGAGCACCCAAGAGACCCAGTACTTC. Supplemented by reference TRBV28 and TRBJ2-5, the full variable domain reads DVKVTQSSRYLVKRTGEKVFLECVQDMDHENMFWYRQDPGLGLRLIYFSYDVKMKEKGDIPEGYSVSREKKERFSLILESASTNQTSMYLCASSFGRSTQETQYFGPGTRLLVL.

The chain's CDR3 is CAISDPVNTEAFF. Here the CDR3 DNA reads TGTGCCATCTCCGATCCGGTGAACACTGAAGCTTTCTTT. V gene TRBV10-3 combines with J gene TRBJ1-1; D not certain. This CDR3 contains 13 residues. Deletions cut 8 bases from V and 0 bases from J, with 10 bases between. Germline V gene sequence: CDR1 ENHRY, CDR2 SYGVKD.

This clone was recorded once. The chain employs TRBV28 and TRBJ2-1; the D is unclear. The CDR3 is made up of 13 amino acids. Germline loops: CDR1 MDHEN, CDR2 SYDVKM. V was pared by 2 bases and J by 6 bases, with 8 bases between. The CDR3 DNA sequence: TGTGCCAGCAGTTTAAGACTCATCAATGAGCAGTTCTTC. The encoded protein is CASSLRLINEQFF.

The genes are TRBV10-3 and TRBJ1-1; TRBD1 matches 9 bases. The CDR3 contains 13 residues. In germline, CDR1 is ENHRY, CDR2 SYGVKD. V shed 10 bases, J shed 4 bases, and the junction held 7 bases outside the gene matches. CDR3 in amino acids: CATRDRETTEAFF. CDR3 in DNA: TGTGCCACCCGGGACAGGGAGACCACTGAAGCTTTCTTT.

The chain recombines TRBV5-1 with TRBJ2-7; 10 nucleotides match TRBD2. Trimming at V came to 5 bases and at J to 1 base, leaving 3 bases not matched to a gene. This CDR3 has 14 residues. Germline CDR1 SGHRS, CDR2 YFSETQ. CDR3 residues: CASSWTSGSYEQYF. The CDR3 nucleotides are TGCGCCAGCAGTTGGACTAGCGGATCCTACGAGCAGTACTTC.

The CDR3 here is CASSQGGRSYNEQFF. The CDR3 region has the DNA TGTGCCAGCAGCCAGGGCGGCCGCTCCTACAATGAGCAGTTCTTC. The chain employs TRBV7-9 and TRBJ2-1; D is possibly TRBD1 (5 bases). Trimming took 5 bases from V and 0 from J, leaving 11 bases between them. The CDR3 totals 15 residues. Per the germline V gene, CDR1 is SEHNR and CDR2 is FQNEAQ (reference sequence).

This chain links TRBV12-2 with TRBJ2-1; the tabulated D call, TRBD2, remains unverified against the DNA. TRBV12-2 counts as a pseudogene. The CDR3 length is 16 residues. DNA of the CDR3: TGTGCAAGTCGCTTAGCGTTAGCGCGACCGTACAATGAGCAGTTCTTC. This encodes CASRLALARPYNEQFF.

This chain connects TRBV19 to TRBJ1-5, with 8 bases matching TRBD1. This CDR3 region has 14 residues. Germline CDR1 is LNHDA and CDR2 is SQIVND (reference sequence). With 5 bases clipped from V and 5 bases from J, the junction kept 5 bases outside the gene matches. The CDR3, as DNA: TGTGCCAGTAGTGTACAGGGGGTAGATCAGCCCCAGCATTTT. It codes for CASSVQGVDQPQHF.

The rearrangement links TRBV18 to TRBJ2-5; the D is unclear. CDR1 is KGHSH and CDR2 is LQKENI in the germline V gene. This CDR3 contains 13 residues. Trimming took 0 bases from V and 5 from J, leaving 7 bases between them. Written as DNA, the CDR3 is TGTGCCAGCTCACCACCTGCGGCCGAGACCCAGTACTTC. This codes for CASSPPAAETQYF.

The J gene is TRBJ2-1, the V gene TRBV13, with D possibly TRBD1 on 6 matching bases. The CDR3 contains 14 residues. V was shortened by 4 bases and J by 9 bases, with 16 bases between the two germline ends. CDR1 and CDR2 from the germline V gene are PRHDT and FYEKMQ (reference sequence). The CDR3 reads CASSYLMGAFEQFF. CDR3 DNA: TGTGCCAGCAGCTATTTGATGGGGGCGTTTGAGCAGTTCTTC.

This chain connects TRBV10-1 to TRBJ2-3; D gene uncertain. CDR3 length: 14 residues. Germline CDR1 and CDR2: WNHNN and SYGVQD (reference sequence). The V gene lost 0 bases and the J gene lost 5 bases, with 9 bases spanning the gap. CDR3 in DNA: TGCGCCAGCAGTGAGTCAGCTAGTGAAGATACGCAGTATTTT. The encoded protein is CASSESASEDTQYF.

J is TRBJ1-1 and V is TRBV14, with D maybe TRBD1 (5 bases). The CDR3 loop spans 12 amino acids. Looked up from germline, CDR1 is SGHDN and CDR2 is FVKESK. Trimming shortened V by 5 bases and J by 12 bases, and 16 bases separated the two germline ends. The CDR3 sequence: CASSSQGVVTFF. CDR3 sequence (DNA): TGTGCCAGCAGCTCGCAGGGTGTAGTTACTTTCTTT.

The CDR3 loop reads CASKEDRNTGELFF. In nucleotides, the CDR3 is TGTGCCAGCAAGGAGGACAGAAACACCGGGGAGCTGTTTTTT. The V gene is TRBV13, the J gene TRBJ2-2, with D possibly TRBD1 on 6 matching bases. The germline V and J ends were trimmed by 7 bases and 2 bases, with 11 bases remaining between them. Germline CDR1 PRHDT, CDR2 FYEKMQ (reference sequence). The length of the CDR3 is 14 residues.

This rearrangement joins TRBV6-5 to TRBJ1-1, with a tentative D call TRBD1 (6 bases). This CDR3 contains 14 residues. CDR1 and CDR2 (germline): MNHEY, SVGAGI. Trimming removed 3 bases from V and 1 base from J, with 9 bases in between. The DNA for the CDR3 is TGTGCCAGCAGTTATCAACAGGGGAACACTGAAGCTTTCTTT. Protein: CASSYQQGNTEAFF.